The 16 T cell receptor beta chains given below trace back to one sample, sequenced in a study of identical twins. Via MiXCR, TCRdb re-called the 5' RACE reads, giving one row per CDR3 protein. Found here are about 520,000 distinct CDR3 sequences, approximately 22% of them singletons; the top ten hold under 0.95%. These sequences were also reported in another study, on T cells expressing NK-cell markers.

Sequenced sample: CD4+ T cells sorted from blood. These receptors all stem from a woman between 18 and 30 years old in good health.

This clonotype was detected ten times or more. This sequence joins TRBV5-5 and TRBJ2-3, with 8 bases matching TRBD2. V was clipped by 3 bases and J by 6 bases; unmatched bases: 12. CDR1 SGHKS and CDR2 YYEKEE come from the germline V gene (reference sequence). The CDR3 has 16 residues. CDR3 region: CASSSTGTSFIDTQYF. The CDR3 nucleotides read TGTGCCAGCAGCTCTACCGGGACTAGTTTTATCGATACGCAGTATTTT.

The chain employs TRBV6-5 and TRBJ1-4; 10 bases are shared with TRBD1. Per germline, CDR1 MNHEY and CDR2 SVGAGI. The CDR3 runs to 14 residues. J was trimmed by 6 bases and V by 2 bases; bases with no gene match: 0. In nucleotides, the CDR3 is TGTGCCAGCAGTTACGGGACAGGGGATGAAAAACTGTTTTTT. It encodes CASSYGTGDEKLFF.

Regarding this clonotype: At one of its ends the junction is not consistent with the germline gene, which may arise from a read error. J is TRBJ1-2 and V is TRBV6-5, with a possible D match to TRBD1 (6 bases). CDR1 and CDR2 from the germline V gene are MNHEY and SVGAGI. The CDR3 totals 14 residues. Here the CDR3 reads CASSSRAKGQTVFF. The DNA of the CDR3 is TGTGCCAGCAGTTCCCGTGCCAAAGGACAGACAGTCTTCTTC.

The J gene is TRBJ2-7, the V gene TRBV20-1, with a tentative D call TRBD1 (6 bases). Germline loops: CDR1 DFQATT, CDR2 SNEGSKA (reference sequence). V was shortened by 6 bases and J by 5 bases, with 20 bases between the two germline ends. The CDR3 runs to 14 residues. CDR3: CSAPPIQGVHEQYF. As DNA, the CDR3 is TGCAGTGCCCCCCCGATACAGGGTGTCCACGAGCAGTACTTC.

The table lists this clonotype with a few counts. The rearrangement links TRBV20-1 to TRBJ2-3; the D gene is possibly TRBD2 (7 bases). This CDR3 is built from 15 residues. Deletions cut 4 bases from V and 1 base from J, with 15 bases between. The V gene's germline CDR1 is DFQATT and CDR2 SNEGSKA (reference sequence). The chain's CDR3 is CSATNTGGRTDTQYF. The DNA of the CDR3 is TGCAGTGCTACGAATACGGGGGGCCGCACAGATACGCAGTATTTT.

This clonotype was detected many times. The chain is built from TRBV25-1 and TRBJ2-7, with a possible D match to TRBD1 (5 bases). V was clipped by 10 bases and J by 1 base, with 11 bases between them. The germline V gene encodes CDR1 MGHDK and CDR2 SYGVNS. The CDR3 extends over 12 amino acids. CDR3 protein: CATQRQSYEQYF. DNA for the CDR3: TGTGCCACCCAAAGACAGTCCTACGAGCAGTACTTC.

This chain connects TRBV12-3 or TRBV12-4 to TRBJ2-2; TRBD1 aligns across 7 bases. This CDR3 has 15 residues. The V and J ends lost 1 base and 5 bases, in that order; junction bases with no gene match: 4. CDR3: CASSLEGAETGELFF. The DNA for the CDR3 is TGTGCCAGCAGTTTAGAGGGGGCGGAGACCGGGGAGCTGTTTTTT.

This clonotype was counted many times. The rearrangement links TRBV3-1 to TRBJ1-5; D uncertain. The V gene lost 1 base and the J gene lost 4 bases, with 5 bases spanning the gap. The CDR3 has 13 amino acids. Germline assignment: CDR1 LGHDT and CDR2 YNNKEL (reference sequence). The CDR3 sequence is CASSQVGNQPQHF. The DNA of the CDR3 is TGTGCCAGCAGCCAAGTAGGGAATCAGCCCCAGCATTTT. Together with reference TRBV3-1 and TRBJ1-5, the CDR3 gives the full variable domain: DTAVSQTPKYLVTQMGNDKSIKCEQNLGHDTMYWYKQDSKKFLKIMFSYNNKELIINETVPNRFSPKSPDKAHLNLHINSLELGDSAVYFCASSQVGNQPQHFGDGTRLSIL.

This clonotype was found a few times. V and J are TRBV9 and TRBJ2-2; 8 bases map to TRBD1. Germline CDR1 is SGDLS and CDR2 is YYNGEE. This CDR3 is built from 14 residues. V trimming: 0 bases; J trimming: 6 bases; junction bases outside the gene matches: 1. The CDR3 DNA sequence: TGTGCCAGCAGCGTAGGGGACAGGCCCGGGGAGCTGTTTTTT. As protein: CASSVGDRPGELFF.

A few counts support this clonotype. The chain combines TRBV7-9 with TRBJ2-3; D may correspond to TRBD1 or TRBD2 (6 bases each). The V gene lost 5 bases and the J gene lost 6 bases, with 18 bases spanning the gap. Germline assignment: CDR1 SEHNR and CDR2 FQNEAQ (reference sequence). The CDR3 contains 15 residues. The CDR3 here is CASSRTGGDWDTQYF. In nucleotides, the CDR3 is TGTGCCAGCAGCCGTACCGGGGGCGATTGGGATACGCAGTATTTT.

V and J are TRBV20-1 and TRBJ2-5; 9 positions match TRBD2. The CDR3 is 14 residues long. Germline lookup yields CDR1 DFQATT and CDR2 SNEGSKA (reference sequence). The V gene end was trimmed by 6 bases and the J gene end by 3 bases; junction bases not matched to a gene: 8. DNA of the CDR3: TGCAGTGCCTCCCACGGGACTAGCAAAGAGACCCAGTACTTC. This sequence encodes CSASHGTSKETQYF.

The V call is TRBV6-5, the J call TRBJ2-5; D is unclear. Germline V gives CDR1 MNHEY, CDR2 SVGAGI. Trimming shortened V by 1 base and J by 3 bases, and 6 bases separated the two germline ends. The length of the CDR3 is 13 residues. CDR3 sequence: CASSYYRKETQYF. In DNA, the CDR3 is TGTGCCAGCAGTTACTACCGAAAAGAGACCCAGTACTTC.

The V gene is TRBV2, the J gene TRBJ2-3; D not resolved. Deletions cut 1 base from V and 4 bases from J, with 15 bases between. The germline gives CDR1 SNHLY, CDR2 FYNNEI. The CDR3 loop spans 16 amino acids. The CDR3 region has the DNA TGTGCCAGCAGTGAAGTCGGCGGTTTTAAGGCAGATACGCAGTATTTT. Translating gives CASSEVGGFKADTQYF.

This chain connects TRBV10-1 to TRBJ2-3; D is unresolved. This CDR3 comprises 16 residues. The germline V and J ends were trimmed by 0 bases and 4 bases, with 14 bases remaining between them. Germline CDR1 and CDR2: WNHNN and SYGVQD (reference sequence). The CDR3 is CASSESRARAPDTQYF. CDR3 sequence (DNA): TGCGCCAGCAGTGAGTCTAGGGCGCGTGCCCCAGATACGCAGTATTTT.

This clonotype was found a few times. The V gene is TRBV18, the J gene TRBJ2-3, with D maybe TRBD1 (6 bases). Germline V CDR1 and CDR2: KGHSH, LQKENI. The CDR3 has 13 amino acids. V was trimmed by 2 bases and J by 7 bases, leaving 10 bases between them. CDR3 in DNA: TGTGCCAGCTCACCAACAGGGAAACATACGCAGTATTTT. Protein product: CASSPTGKHTQYF.

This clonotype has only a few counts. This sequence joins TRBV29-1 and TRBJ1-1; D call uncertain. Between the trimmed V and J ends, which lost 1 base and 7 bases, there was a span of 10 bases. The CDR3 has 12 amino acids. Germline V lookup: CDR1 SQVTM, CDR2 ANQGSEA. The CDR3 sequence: CSVEVVLLEAFF. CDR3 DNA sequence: TGCAGCGTTGAAGTGGTTTTGCTTGAAGCTTTCTTT.